One sample yielded the 18 T cell receptor beta chains listed below, sequenced in a study of blood T cell repertoires in COVID-19. Generated by immunoSEQ multiplex PCR, the TCRdb table keeps only in-frame clones and is missing some. The table shows about 140,000 clones, with 75% to 90% occurring only once. The specimen was peripheral blood. The origin of the receptors is an older woman with active COVID-19.

In DNA, the CDR3 is TGTGCCAGCAGCTCCCGAAATAGCGGGAGTTCCTACAATGAGCAGTTCTTC. As protein: CASSSRNSGSSYNEQFF. The chain joins TRBV7-9 to TRBJ2-1, with 9 bases aligning to TRBD2. V shed 4 bases and J 1 base; nucleotides not matched to a gene: 8. Germline CDR1 reads SEHNR; CDR2 reads FQNEAQ (reference sequence). This CDR3 contains 17 residues. The whole variable domain, remainder taken from reference TRBV7-9 and TRBJ2-1, is DTGVSQNPRHKITKRGQNVTFRCDPISEHNRLYWYRQTLGQGPEFLTYFQNEAQLEKSRLLSDRFSAERPKGSFSTLEIQRTEQGDSAMYLCASSSRNSGSSYNEQFFGPGTRLTVL.

V gene TRBV29-1 combines with J gene TRBJ2-7; 11 bases align to TRBD1. CDR1 SQVTM and CDR2 ANQGSEA come from the germline V gene. The CDR3 length is 12 residues. V lost 6 bases to trimming and J lost 3 bases; unmatched junction nucleotides: 1. CDR3 in amino acids: CSVGTGGYEQYF. The CDR3 nucleotides are TGCAGCGTGGGGACAGGGGGCTACGAGCAGTACTTC.

This clone was seen more than once but under ten times. The V and J genes are TRBV6-2 or TRBV6-3 and TRBJ1-5; TRBD1 might be the D (5 bases). V lost 2 bases, J lost 2 bases, and 22 bases lay in between. The CDR3 is made up of 19 amino acids. Per the germline V gene, CDR1 is MNHEY and CDR2 is SVGEGT. In DNA form, the CDR3 reads TGTGCCAGCAGTTACGCGGCAGGGCGAACGATGGCAGGCAATCAGCCCCAGCATTTT. Translation: CASSYAAGRTMAGNQPQHF.

The genes are TRBV5-1 and TRBJ2-1, with D maybe TRBD1 (5 bases). Germline lookup yields CDR1 SGHRS and CDR2 YFSETQ. This CDR3 region has 16 residues. Trimming left V 0 bases short and J 4 bases short, with 14 bases between. The CDR3 here is CASSLATLQGYNEQFF. In nucleotides, the CDR3 is TGCGCCAGCAGCTTGGCAACCCTTCAGGGTTACAATGAGCAGTTCTTC.

V usage is TRBV29-1 and J usage is TRBJ1-1; D not resolved. Looked up from germline, CDR1 is SQVTM and CDR2 is ANQGSEA. The CDR3 is made up of 12 amino acids. Deletions cut 4 bases from V and 0 bases from J, with 6 bases between. As DNA, the CDR3 is TGCAGCGTTGGGCAGGTGAACACTGAAGCTTTCTTT. This gives the protein CSVGQVNTEAFF.

The J gene is TRBJ1-5, the V gene TRBV19, with 9 bases fitting TRBD1. V was clipped by 5 bases and J by 6 bases; unmatched bases: 14. The CDR3 loop spans 17 amino acids. The germline V gene has CDR1 LNHDA and CDR2 SQIVND (reference sequence). DNA of the CDR3: TGTGCCAGTAGTTTATTTGGGGACAGGGTAACAAGTCAGCCCCAGCATTTT. The encoded protein is CASSLFGDRVTSQPQHF. The variable domain in full, with the rest retrieved from reference TRBV19 and TRBJ1-5, is DGGITQSPKYLFRKEGQNVTLSCEQNLNHDAMYWYRQDPGQGLRLIYYSQIVNDFQKGDIAEGYSVSREKKESFPLTVTSAQKNPTAFYLCASSLFGDRVTSQPQHFGDGTRLSIL.

V gene TRBV28 combines with J gene TRBJ1-5; 8 bases agree with TRBD1. With 5 bases clipped from V and 5 bases from J, the junction kept 5 bases outside the gene matches. The CDR3 totals 14 residues. Germline V gene sequence: CDR1 MDHEN, CDR2 SYDVKM. The CDR3 loop reads CASSPGTGHQPQHF. As DNA, the CDR3 is TGTGCCAGCAGTCCGGGGACAGGACATCAGCCCCAGCATTTT.

The chain uses TRBV4-3 and TRBJ1-6; 7 nucleotides agree with TRBD1. The germline V gene encodes CDR1 LGHNA and CDR2 YSLEER. Germline trimming cut 2 bases from V and 7 bases from J; bases unmatched to any gene: 8. CDR3 size: 16 residues. The CDR3 DNA is TGCGCCAGCAGCCAAATGGTCGCAGGGGGGAATTCACCCCTCCACTTT. It is translated as CASSQMVAGGNSPLHF.

CDR3 in DNA: TGTGCCAGCAGTTTTGAGAGGGAGGGCCCCACAGATACGCAGTATTTT. Its protein is CASSFEREGPTDTQYF. The chain recombines TRBV27 with TRBJ2-3; TRBD2 matches 7 bases. CDR1 is MNHEY and CDR2 is SMNVEV in the germline V gene (reference sequence). The CDR3 consists of 16 residues. The junction had 8 bases not matched to a gene; V was cut back by 3 bases and J by 2 bases.

This clone was seen more than once but under ten times. This chain's CDR3 is CASSTIPGQYSYNEQFF. DNA for the CDR3: TGTGCCAGCAGTACTATCCCCGGACAGTACTCCTACAATGAGCAGTTCTTC. The chain employs TRBV27 and TRBJ2-1, with D maybe TRBD1 (6 bases). V was trimmed by 5 bases and J by 0 bases, leaving 17 bases between them. The CDR3 consists of 17 residues. Germline V gene sequence: CDR1 MNHEY, CDR2 SMNVEV (reference sequence).

The rearrangement joins TRBV5-4 to TRBJ1-2, with TRBD1 as a possible D gene (6 bases). The CDR3 has 14 residues. Germline-derived CDR1 and CDR2 are SGHNT and YYREEE (reference sequence). The V end lost 4 bases, the J end lost 3 bases, and 13 bases lay between the germline ends. The CDR3 reads CASSKQQGDYGYTF. The CDR3, as DNA: TGTGCCAGCAGCAAACAACAGGGAGACTATGGCTACACCTTC.

The V and J genes are TRBV30 and TRBJ2-6, with D possibly matching TRBD1 (5 bases). The V end lost 3 bases, the J end lost 0 bases, and 15 bases lay between the germline ends. In germline, CDR1 is GTSNPN, CDR2 SVGIG (reference sequence). This CDR3 contains 17 residues. The CDR3 nucleotides read TGTGCCTGGAGGCCAGGGTGGATACCCTCTGGGGCCAACGTCCTGACTTTC. Encoded protein: CAWRPGWIPSGANVLTF.

This CDR3 reads CASSYGRRSGGYEQYF. CDR3 DNA: TGTGCCAGCAGTTACGGGCGGAGGTCAGGGGGCTACGAGCAGTACTTC. The chain uses TRBV6-6 and TRBJ2-7; 7 positions match TRBD1. V shed 2 bases, J shed 3 bases, and the junction held 10 bases outside the gene matches. The V gene's germline CDR1 is MNHNY and CDR2 SVGAGI (reference sequence). The length of the CDR3 is 16 residues.

The rearrangement links TRBV15 to TRBJ2-3; 8 positions agree with TRBD2. The CDR3 sequence is 15 residues long. The V segment lost 3 bases and the J segment 7 bases; nucleotides outside the gene matches: 9. CDR1 is LNHNV and CDR2 is YYDKDF in the germline V gene (reference sequence). This CDR3 reads CATSSPGLEANTQYF. The CDR3 nucleotides read TGTGCCACCAGCAGCCCGGGACTAGAGGCAAATACGCAGTATTTT.

The chain uses TRBV6-5 and TRBJ2-1, with D unresolved. Trimming stripped 6 bases from V and 6 bases from J, with 12 bases between. The CDR3 is 13 amino acids. The V gene's germline CDR1 is MNHEY and CDR2 SVGAGI. This chain's CDR3 is CASSWALGNEQFF. CDR3 sequence (DNA): TGTGCCAGCAGCTGGGCGTTGGGCAATGAGCAGTTCTTC.

V usage is TRBV5-4 and J usage is TRBJ2-3, with TRBD1 matching 9 bases. This CDR3 comprises 14 residues. Per germline, CDR1 SGHNT and CDR2 YYREEE (reference sequence). Trimming at V came to 10 bases and at J to 6 bases, leaving 12 bases not matched to a gene. Here the CDR3 reads CALQGAPDGDTQYF. The CDR3 DNA reads TGTGCCCTACAGGGGGCGCCGGATGGGGATACGCAGTATTTT.

This clone was recorded a few times. V usage is TRBV28 and J usage is TRBJ1-5, with 8 bases that match TRBD1. V shed 2 bases, J shed 7 bases, and the junction held 7 bases outside the gene matches. This CDR3 comprises 15 residues. Germline CDR1 is MDHEN and CDR2 is SYDVKM. The DNA for the CDR3 is TGTGCCAGCAGTTTAGTAGGACAGGGTTGGCAGCCCCAGCATTTT. This codes for CASSLVGQGWQPQHF.

The rearrangement links TRBV20-1 to TRBJ1-5; D is perhaps TRBD1 (6 bases). Germline assignment: CDR1 DFQATT and CDR2 SNEGSKA (reference sequence). The CDR3 extends over 15 amino acids. V shed 3 bases and J shed 6 bases, with 18 bases lying between them. The CDR3 DNA is TGCAGTGCTAGTCGTAAGGGGGGGAAGAGTCAGCCCCAGCATTTT. It codes for CSASRKGGKSQPQHF.